A single T cell receptor beta chain is shown here with its context. Its antigen is unknown. The entry originates in a study of shared clonotypes between healthy human individuals. Study results and caveats: Four donors had 5% to 6% of their naive CD4 clonotypes in common. It was the non-shared clonotypes that had lower generation probabilities than clonotypes shared by all four donors. In having few donors, the study represented limited genetic and exposure-history diversity. The sole specimen, blood, was sampled, and tissue repertoires likely differ.

CDR3 length equals 14 residues. V lost 5 bases and J lost 3, with 10 bases in between. Germline-derived CDR1 and CDR2 are SGHVS and FNYEAQ. TCRdb's copy holds only in-frame clones and misses some; the assay was immunoSEQ multiplex PCR. The data show some 2 million clones, about 94% seen once. CD45RO-negative, CCR7-selected cells formed the naive CD8 fraction, which excluded terminally differentiated effector memory CD45RA+ cells. The clonotype was recovered from a man aged 18 to 30 in good health. Sequencing was carried out using naive CD8+ T cells sorted from blood. V and J are TRBV7-6 and TRBJ2-2; D not resolved. This chain's CDR3 is CASSLTAYTGELFF. CDR3 in DNA: TGTGCCAGCAGCCTTACCGCATACACCGGGGAGCTGTTTTTT.